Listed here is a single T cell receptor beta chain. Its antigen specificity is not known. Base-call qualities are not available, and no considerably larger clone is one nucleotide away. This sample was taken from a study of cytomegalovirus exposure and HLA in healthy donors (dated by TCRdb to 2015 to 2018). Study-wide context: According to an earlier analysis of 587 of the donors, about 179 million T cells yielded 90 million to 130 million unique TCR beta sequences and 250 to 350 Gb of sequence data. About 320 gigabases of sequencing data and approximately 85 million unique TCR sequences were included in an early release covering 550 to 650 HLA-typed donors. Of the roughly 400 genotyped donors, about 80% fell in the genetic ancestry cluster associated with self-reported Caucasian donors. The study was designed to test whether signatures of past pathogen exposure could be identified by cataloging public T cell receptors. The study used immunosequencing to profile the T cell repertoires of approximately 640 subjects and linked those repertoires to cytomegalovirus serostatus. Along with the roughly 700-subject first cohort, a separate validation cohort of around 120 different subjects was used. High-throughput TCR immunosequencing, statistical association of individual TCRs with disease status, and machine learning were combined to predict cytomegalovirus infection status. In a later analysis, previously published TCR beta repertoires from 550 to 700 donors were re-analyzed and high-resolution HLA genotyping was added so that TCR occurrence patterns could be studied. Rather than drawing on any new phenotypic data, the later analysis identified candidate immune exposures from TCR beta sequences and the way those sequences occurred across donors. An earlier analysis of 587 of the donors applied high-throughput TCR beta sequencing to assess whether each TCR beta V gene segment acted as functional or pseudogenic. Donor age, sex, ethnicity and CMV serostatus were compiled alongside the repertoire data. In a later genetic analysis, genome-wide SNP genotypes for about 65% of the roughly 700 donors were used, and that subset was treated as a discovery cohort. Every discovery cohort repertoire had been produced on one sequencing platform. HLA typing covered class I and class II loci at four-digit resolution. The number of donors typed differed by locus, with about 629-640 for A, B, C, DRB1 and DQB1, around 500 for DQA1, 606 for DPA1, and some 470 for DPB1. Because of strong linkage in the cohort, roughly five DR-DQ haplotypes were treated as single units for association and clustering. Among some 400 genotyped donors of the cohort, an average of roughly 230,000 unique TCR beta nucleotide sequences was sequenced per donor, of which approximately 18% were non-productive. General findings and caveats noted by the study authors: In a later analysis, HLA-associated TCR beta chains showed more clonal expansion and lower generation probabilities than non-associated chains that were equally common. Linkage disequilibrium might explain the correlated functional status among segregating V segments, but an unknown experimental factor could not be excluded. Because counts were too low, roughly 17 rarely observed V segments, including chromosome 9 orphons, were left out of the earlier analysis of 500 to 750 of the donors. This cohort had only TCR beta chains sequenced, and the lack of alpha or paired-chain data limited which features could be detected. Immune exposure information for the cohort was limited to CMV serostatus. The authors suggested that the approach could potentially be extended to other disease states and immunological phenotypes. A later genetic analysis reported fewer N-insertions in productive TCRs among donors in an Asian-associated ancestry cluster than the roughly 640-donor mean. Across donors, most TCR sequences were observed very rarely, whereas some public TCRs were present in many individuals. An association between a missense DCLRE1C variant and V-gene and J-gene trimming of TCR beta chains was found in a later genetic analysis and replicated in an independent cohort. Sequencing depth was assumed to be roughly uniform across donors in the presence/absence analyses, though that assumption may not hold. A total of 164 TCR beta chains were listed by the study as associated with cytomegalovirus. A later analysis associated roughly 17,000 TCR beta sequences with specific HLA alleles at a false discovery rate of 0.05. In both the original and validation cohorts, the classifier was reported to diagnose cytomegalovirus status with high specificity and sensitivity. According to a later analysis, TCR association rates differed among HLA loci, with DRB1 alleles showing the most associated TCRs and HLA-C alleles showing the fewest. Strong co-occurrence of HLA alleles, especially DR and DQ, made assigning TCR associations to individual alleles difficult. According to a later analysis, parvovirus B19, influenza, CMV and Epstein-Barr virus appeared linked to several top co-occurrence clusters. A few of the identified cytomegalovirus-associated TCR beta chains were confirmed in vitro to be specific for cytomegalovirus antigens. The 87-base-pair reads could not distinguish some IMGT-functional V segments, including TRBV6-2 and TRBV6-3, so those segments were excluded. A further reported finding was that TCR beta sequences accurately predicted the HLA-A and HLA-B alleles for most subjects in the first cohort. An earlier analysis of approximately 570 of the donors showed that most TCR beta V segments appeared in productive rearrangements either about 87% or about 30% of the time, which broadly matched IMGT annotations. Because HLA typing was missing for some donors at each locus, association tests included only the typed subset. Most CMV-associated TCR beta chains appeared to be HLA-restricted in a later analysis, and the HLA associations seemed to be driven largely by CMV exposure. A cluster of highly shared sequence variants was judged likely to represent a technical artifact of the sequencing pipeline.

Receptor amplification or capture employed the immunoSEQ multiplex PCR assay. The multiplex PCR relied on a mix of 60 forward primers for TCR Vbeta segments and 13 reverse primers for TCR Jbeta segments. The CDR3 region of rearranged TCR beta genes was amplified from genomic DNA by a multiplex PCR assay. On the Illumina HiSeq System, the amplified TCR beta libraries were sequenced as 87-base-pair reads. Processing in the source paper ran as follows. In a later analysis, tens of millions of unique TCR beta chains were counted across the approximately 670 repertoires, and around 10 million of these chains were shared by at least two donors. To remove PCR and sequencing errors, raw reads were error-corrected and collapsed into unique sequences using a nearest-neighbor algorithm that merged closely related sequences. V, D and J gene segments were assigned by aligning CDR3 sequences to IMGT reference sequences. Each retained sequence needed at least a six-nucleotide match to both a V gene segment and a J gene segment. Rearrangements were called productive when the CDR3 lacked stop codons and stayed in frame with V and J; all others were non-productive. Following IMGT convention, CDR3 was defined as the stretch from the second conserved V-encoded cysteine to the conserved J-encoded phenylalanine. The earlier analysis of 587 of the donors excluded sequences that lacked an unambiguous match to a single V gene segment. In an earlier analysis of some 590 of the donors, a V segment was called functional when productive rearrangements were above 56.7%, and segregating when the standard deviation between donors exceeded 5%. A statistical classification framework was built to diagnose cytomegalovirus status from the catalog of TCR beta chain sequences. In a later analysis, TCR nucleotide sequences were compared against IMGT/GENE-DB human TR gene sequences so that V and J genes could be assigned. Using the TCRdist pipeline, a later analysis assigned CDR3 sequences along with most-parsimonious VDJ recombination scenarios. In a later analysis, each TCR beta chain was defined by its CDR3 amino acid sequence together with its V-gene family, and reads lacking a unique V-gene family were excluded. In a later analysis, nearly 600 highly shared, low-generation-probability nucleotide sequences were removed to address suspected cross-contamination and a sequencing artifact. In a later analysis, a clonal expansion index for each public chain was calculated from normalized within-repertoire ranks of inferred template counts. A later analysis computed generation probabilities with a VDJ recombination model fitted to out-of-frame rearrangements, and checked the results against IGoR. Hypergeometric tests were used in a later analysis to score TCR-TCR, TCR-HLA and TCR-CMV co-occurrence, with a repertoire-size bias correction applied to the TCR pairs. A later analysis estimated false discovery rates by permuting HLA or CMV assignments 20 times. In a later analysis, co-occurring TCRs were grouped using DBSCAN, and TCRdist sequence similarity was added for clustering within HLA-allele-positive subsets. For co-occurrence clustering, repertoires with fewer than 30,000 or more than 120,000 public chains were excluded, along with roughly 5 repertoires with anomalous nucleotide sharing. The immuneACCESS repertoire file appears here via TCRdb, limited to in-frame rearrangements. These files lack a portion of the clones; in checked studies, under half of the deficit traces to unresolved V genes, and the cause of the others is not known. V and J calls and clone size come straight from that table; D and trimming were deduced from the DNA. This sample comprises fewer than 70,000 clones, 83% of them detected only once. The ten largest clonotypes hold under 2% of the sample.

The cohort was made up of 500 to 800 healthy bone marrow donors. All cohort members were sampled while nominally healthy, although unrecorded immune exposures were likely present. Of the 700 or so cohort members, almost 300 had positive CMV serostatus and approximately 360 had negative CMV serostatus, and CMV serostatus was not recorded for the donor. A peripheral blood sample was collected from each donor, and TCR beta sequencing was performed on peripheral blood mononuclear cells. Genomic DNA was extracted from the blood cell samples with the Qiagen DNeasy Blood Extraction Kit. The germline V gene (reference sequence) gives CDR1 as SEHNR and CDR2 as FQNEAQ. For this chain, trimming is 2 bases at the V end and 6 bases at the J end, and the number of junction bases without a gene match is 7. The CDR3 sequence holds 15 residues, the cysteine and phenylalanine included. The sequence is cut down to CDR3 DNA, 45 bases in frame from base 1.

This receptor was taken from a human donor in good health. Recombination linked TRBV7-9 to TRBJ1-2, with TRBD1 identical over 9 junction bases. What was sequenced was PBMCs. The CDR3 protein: CASSLLDRGSHGYTF. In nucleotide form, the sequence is TGTGCCAGCAGCTTATTGGACAGGGGTTCGCATGGCTACACCTTC.